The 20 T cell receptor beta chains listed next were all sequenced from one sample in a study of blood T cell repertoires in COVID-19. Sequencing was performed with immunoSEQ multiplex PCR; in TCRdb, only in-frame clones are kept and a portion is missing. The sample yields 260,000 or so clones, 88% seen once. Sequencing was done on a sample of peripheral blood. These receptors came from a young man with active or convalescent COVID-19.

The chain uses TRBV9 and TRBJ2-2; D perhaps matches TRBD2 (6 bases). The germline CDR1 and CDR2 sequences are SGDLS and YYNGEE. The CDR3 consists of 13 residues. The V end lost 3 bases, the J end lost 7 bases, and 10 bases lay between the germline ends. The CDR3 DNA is TGTGCCAGCAGCGCGGGGCGGGACGGGGAGCTGTTTTTT. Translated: CASSAGRDGELFF.

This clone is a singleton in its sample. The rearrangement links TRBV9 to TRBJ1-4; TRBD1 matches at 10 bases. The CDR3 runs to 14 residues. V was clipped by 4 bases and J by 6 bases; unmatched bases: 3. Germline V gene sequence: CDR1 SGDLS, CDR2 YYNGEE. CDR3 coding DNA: TGTGCCAGCAGCCAGGGGACAGGGGATGAAAAACTGTTTTTT. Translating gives CASSQGTGDEKLFF.

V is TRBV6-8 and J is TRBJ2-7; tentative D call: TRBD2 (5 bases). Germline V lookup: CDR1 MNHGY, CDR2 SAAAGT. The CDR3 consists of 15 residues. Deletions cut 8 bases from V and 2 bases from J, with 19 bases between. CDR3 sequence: CASDPGRGMTYEQYF. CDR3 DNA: TGTGCCAGCGATCCCGGAAGAGGGATGACCTACGAGCAGTACTTC.

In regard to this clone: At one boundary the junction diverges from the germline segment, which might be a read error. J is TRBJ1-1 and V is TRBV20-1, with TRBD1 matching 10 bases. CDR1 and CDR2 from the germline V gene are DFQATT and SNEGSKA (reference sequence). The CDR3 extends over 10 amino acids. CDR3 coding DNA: TGCAGTCTACAGACAGGGGGCTTCATCTTT. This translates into CSLQTGGFIF.

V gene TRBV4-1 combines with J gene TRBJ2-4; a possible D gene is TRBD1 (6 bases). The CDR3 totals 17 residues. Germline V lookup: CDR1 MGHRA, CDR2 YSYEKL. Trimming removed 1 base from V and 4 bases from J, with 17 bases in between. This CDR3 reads CASSQAPPGHNKNIQYF. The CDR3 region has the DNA TGCGCCAGCAGCCAAGCCCCCCCGGGACACAATAAAAACATTCAGTACTTC.

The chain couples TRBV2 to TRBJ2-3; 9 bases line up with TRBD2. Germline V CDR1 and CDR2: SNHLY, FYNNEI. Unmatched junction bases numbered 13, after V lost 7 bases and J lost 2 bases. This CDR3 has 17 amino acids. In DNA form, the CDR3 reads TGTGCCAGCAACCCCAGGTGGGCGGGGGGGGACACAGATACGCAGTATTTT. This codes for CASNPRWAGGDTDTQYF.

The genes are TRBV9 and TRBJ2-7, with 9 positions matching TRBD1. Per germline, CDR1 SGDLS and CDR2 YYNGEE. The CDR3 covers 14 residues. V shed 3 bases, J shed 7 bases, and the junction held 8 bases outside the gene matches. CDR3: CASSGDRVRGEQYF. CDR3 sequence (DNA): TGTGCCAGCAGCGGGGACAGGGTAAGGGGGGAGCAGTACTTC.

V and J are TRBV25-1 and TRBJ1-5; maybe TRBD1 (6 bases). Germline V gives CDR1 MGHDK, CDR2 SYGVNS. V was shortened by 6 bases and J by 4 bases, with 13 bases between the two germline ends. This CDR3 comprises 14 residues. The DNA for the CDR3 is TGTGCCAGCAGAGAAACAGGGACGAATCAGCCCCAGCATTTT. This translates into CASRETGTNQPQHF.

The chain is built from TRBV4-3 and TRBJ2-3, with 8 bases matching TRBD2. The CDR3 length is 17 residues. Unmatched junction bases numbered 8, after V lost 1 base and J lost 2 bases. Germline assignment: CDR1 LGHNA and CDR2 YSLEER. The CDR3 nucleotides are TGCGCCAGCAGCCAAGCGACCGTAGCGGGGTACACAGATACGCAGTATTTT. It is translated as CASSQATVAGYTDTQYF.

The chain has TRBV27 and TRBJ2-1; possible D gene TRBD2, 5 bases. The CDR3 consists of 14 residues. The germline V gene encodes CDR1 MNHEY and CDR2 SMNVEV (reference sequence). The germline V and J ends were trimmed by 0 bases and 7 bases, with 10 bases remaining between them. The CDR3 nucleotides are TGTGCCAGCAGTTTATCGGAGAGGGCTAATGAGCAGTTCTTC. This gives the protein CASSLSERANEQFF.

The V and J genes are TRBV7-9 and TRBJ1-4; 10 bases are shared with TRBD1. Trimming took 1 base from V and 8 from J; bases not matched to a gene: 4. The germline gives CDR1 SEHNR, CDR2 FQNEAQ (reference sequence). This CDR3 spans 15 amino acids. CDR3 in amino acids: CASSLEGTGVEKLFF. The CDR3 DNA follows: TGTGCCAGCAGCTTAGAAGGGACAGGGGTCGAAAAACTGTTTTTT.

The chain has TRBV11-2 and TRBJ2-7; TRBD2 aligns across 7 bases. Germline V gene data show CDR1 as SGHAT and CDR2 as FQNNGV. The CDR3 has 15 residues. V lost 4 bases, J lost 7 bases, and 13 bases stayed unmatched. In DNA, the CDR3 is TGTGCCAGCAGCTGGTCAGCGTACCGCGGGGGAGAGCAGTACTTC. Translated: CASSWSAYRGGEQYF.

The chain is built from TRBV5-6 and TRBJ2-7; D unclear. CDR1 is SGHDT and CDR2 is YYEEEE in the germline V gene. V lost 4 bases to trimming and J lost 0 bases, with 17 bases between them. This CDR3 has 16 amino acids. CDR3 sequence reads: CASSPSVASSSYEQYF. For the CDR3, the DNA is TGTGCCAGCAGCCCGAGTGTAGCCTCGAGCTCCTACGAGCAGTACTTC.

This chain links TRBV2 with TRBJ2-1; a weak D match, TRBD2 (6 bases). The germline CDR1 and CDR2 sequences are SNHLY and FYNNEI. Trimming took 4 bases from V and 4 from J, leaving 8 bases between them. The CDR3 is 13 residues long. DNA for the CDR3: TGTGCCAGCAGTGTCCGGGGGTACAATGAGCAGTTCTTC. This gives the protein CASSVRGYNEQFF.

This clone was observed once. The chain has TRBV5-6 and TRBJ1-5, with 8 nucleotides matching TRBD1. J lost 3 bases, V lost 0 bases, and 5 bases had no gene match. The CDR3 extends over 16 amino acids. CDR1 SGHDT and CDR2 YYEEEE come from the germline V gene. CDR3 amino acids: CASSLGRDRLNQPQHF. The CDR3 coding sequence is TGTGCCAGCAGCTTGGGGCGGGACAGGCTCAATCAGCCCCAGCATTTT.

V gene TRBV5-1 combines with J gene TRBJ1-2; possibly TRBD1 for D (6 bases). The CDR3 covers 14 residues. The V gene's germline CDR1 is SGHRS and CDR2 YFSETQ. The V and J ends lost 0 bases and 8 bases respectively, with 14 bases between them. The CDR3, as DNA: TGCGCCAGCAGCTTGGACACAGGGAAGGGCGGCTACACCTTC. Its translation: CASSLDTGKGGYTF.

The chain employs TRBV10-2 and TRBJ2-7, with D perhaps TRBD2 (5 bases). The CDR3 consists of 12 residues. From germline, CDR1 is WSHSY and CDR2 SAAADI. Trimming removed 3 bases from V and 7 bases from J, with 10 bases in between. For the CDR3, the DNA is TGCGCCAGCAGTGACCCGAGGGAAGAGCAGTACTTC. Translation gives CASSDPREEQYF.

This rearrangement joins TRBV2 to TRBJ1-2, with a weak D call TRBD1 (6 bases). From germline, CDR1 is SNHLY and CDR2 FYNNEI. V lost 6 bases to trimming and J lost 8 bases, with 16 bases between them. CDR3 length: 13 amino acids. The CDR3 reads CASRIAGAGGYTF. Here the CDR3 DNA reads TGTGCCAGCAGAATCGCAGGGGCAGGCGGCTACACCTTC. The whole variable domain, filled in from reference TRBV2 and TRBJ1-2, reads EPEVTQTPSHQVTQMGQEVILRCVPISNHLYFYWYRQILGQKVEFLVSFYNNEISEKSEIFDDQFSVERPDGSNFTLKIRSTKLEDSAMYFCASRIAGAGGYTFGSGTRLTVV.

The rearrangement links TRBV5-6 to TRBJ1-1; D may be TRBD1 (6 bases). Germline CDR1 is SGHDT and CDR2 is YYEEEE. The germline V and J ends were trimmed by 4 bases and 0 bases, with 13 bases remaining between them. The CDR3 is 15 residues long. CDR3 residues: CASSPETGLNTEAFF. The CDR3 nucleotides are TGTGCCAGCAGCCCGGAGACAGGCTTGAACACTGAAGCTTTCTTT.

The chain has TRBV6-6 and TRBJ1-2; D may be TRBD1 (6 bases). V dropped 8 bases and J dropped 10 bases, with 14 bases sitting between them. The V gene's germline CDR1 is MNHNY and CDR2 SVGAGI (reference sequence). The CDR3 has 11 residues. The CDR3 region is CASGTRQDYTF. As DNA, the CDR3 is TGTGCCAGCGGTACCCGACAGGACTACACCTTC.